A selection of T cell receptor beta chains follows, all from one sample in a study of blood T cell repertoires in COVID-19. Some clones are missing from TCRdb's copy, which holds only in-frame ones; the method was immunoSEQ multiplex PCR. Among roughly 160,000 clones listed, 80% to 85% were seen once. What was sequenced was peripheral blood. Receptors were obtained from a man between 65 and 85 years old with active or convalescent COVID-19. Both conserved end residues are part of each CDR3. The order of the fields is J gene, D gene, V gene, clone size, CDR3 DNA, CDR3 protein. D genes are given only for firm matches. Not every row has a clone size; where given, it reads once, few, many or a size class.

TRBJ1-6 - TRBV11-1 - TGTGCCAGCAGCCAAGAGGCCTTTAGGCATAATTCACCCCTCCACTTT CASSQEAFRHNSPLHF
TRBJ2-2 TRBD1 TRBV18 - TGTGCCAGCTCACGTACAGGGGCCGGCTCAGAGACCGGGGAGCTGTTTTTT CASSRTGAGSETGELFF
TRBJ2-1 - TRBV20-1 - TGCAGTGCGCCACAGTATTACGAGCAGTTCTTC CSAPQYYEQFF
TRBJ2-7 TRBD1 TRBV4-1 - TGCGCCAGCAGCCAAGACAGGACAGGGTTGGTTCTGTACTTC CASSQDRTGLVLYF
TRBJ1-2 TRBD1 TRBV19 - TGTGCCAGCACTCTCCGGGACAGAAGGTATGGCTACACCTTC CASTLRDRRYGYTF
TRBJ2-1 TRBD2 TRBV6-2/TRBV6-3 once TGTGCCAGCAGTTACTCGTCTAGCGGGAGCAATGAGCAGTTCTTC CASSYSSSGSNEQFF
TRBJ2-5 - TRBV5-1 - TGCGCCAGCAGCTTGGTGGGCGGGGAAGAGACCCAGTACTTC CASSLVGGEETQYF
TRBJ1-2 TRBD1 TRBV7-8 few TGTGCCAGCAGCCTCGACAGGGGAGAATATGGCTACACCTTC CASSLDRGEYGYTF
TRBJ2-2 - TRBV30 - TGTGCCTGGAGTGTAGGAGGGTTTCTCGGGGAGCTGTTTTTT CAWSVGGFLGELFF
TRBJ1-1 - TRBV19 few TGTGCCAGTAGTATAGACAGGGGCACTGAAGCTTTCTTT CASSIDRGTEAFF
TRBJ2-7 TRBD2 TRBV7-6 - TGTGCCAGCAGCTCGGGACTAGTCTACGAGCAGTACTTC CASSSGLVYEQYF
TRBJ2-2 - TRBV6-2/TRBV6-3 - TGTGCCAGCAGTTACCCCAGGGGGAACACCGGGGAGCTGTTTTTT CASSYPRGNTGELFF
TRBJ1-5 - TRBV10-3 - TGTGCCATCAGTGAGTCTACAGTTAGTCCCAATCAGCCCCAGCATTTT CAISESTVSPNQPQHF
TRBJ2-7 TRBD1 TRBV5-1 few TGCGCCAGCAGCCTCGGACAGGGGGCCTACGAGCAGTACTTC CASSLGQGAYEQYF
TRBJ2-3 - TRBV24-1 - TGTGCCACCAGTGAAGCGACTAGAGTCACAGATACGCAGTATTTT CATSEATRVTDTQYF
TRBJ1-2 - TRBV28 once TGTGCCAGCACCACGTCCAGAGGGAGGGCCCCCGCTAACTATGGCTACACCTTC CASTTSRGRAPANYGYTF
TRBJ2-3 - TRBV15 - TGTGCCACCATGGAGGGAGTCGCAGATACGCAGTATTTT CATMEGVADTQYF
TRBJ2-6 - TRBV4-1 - TGCGCCAGCAGCCAAGATGGATTGAGGAGGAGTGGGGCCAACGTCCTGACTTTC CASSQDGLRRSGANVLTF
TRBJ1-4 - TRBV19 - TGTGCCAGTAGCCCTGGCGGGGTACGGGAAGAAAAACTGTTTTTT CASSPGGVREEKLFF
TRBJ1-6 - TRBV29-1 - TGCAGCGTTTCCCTGGAAGGGGCAGCGAATTCACCCCTCCACTTT CSVSLEGAANSPLHF
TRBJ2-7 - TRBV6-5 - TGTGCCAGCACTCAAGGGGGAAACGAGCAGTACTTC CASTQGGNEQYF
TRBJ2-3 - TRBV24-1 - TGTGCCACCAGTGATTTTATAGCTGAGTCCCCAGATACGCAGTATTTT CATSDFIAESPDTQYF
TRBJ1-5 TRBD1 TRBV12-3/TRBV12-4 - TGTGCCAGCAGCCTTGACAGGGGAACCCAGCATTTT CASSLDRGTQHF
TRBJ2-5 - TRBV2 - TGTGCCAGCAGTGACACCGGGCAAGAGACCCAGTACTTC CASSDTGQETQYF
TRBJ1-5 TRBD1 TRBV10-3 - TGTGCCATCAGCCCGGGACAGGGGAATAATCAGCCCCAGCATTTT CAISPGQGNNQPQHF
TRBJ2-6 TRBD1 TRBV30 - TGTGCCTGGAGTGTTGGCAGGGGGCTGTCTGGGGCCAACGTCCTGACTTTC CAWSVGRGLSGANVLTF
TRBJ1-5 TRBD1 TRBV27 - TGTGCCAGCAGGCCGAGGACAGGGAGGGGCAATCAGCCCCAGCATTTT CASRPRTGRGNQPQHF
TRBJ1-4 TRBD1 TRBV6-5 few TGTGCCAGCAGCTCAGGGGGGACAGAAAATGAAAAACTGTTTTTT CASSSGGTENEKLFF
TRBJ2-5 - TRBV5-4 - TGTGCCAGCAGCTTGGCCAGGGCCCAAGAGACCCAGTACTTC CASSLARAQETQYF
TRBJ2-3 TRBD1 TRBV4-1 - TGCGCCAGCAGCCATCAGGGGGTAGTTGCAGATACGCAGTATTTT CASSHQGVVADTQYF
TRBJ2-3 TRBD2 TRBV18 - TGTGCCAGCCGGACTAGCGGCACAGATACGCAGTATTTT CASRTSGTDTQYF
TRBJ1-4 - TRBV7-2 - TGTGCCAGCAGCCAACAGGGCACTGGGACTAATGAAAAACTGTTTTTT CASSQQGTGTNEKLFF
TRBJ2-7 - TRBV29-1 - TGCAGCGTGGTCGAGGACTCCTACGAGCAGTACTTC CSVVEDSYEQYF
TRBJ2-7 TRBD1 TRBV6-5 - TGTGCCAGCAGCGTTAGACAGGGGTACGAGCAGTACTTC CASSVRQGYEQYF
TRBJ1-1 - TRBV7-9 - TGTGCCAGCAGCACGACAGGGAACACTGAAGCTTTCTTT CASSTTGNTEAFF
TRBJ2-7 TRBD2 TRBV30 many TGTGCCTGGAGTGCGGACTATCGGGAGGACTACGAGCAGTACTTC CAWSADYREDYEQYF
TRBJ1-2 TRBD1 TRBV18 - TGTGCCAGCTCAGTTGGGACAGGCTTTAACTATGGCTACACCTTC CASSVGTGFNYGYTF
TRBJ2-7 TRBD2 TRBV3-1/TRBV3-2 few TGTGCCAGCAGCCTCAGGGCGGGACTAGCATGGTACGAGCAGTACTTC CASSLRAGLAWYEQYF
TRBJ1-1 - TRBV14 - TGTGCCAGCAGCCTACAACCGCGGGGATGGACTGAAGCTTTCTTT CASSLQPRGWTEAFF
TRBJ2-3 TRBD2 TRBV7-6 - TGTGCCAGCAGCTTCAGCGGCGTGGGGCTAGCGGGAGATACGCAGTATTTT CASSFSGVGLAGDTQYF
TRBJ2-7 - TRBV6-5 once TGTGCCAGCAGGGGCCGGGGCGAGCAGTACTTC CASRGRGEQYF
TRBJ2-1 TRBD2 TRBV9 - TGTGCCAGCAGCCGGCTAGCGGCAAATTACAATGAGCAGTTCTTC CASSRLAANYNEQFF
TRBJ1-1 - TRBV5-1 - TGCGCCAGCAGCTCCACCCGGGGGACTGAAGCTTTCTTT CASSSTRGTEAFF